The 12 T cell receptor beta chains presented below share a single source sample, sequenced in a study of T cell responses to AZD1222 COVID-19 vaccine. Profiling relied on immunoSEQ multiplex PCR, and the TCRdb table lists in-frame clones only, not all of them. Of around 70,000 clones in the sample, about nine tenths are singletons; the top ten hold under 3%. Source: peripheral blood, taken on day 0 of AZD1222 vaccination. The receptors shown here come from an adult in good health.

The chain carries TRBV21-1 and TRBJ2-7; no DNA check was done on the table's D call, TRBD2. TRBV21-1 is described as a pseudogene. The CDR3 contains 16 residues. In nucleotides, the CDR3 is TGTGCCAGCAGCAAAGATGGGACTAGCGGATCCTACGAGCAGTACTTC. It is translated as CASSKDGTSGSYEQYF.

The chain is built from TRBV28 and TRBJ2-1, with D tentatively TRBD1 (6 bases). Germline values: CDR1 MDHEN, CDR2 SYDVKM. The CDR3 spans 13 residues. Trimming took 6 bases from V and 6 from J, leaving 12 bases between them. The CDR3 sequence is CASRLTGSNEQFF. CDR3 nucleotide sequence: TGTGCCAGCAGACTAACAGGGTCCAATGAGCAGTTCTTC.

The gene calls are TRBV6-1 and TRBJ2-1, with a weak D call TRBD1 (5 bases). The germline V gene encodes CDR1 MNHNS and CDR2 SASEGT. V lost 2 bases to trimming and J lost 8 bases, with 13 bases between them. The CDR3 totals 14 residues. CDR3 in amino acids: CASSELVRGDEQFF. The CDR3 bases are TGTGCCAGCAGTGAATTGGTTAGGGGTGATGAGCAGTTCTTC.

This clone was picked up one time. This chain connects TRBV30 to TRBJ1-5, with D maybe TRBD1 (6 bases). This CDR3 has 13 residues. The V gene lost 1 base and the J gene lost 2 bases, with 6 bases spanning the gap. Looked up from germline, CDR1 is GTSNPN and CDR2 is SVGIG (reference sequence). Here the CDR3 DNA reads TGTGCCTGGAGTGAGGGGGGCAATCAGCCCCAGCATTTT. This translates into CAWSEGGNQPQHF.

V gene TRBV7-8 combines with J gene TRBJ1-1; no reliable D call. The CDR3 covers 13 residues. The germline gives CDR1 SGHVS, CDR2 FQNEAQ. Trimming took off 1 base at V and 4 bases at J, with 7 bases between the two ends. CDR3 residues: CASSLGYSTEAFF. The CDR3 bases are TGTGCCAGCAGCTTAGGATACAGCACTGAAGCTTTCTTT. Full variable domain (outside the CDR3, taken from reference TRBV7-8 and TRBJ1-1): GAGVSQSPRYKVAKRGQDVALRCDPISGHVSLFWYQQALGQGPEFLTYFQNEAQLDKSGLPSDRFFAERPEGSVSTLKIQRTQQEDSAVYLCASSLGYSTEAFFGQGTRLTVV.

V gene TRBV15 combines with J gene TRBJ1-2; D is perhaps TRBD1 (6 bases). From germline, CDR1 is LNHNV and CDR2 YYDKDF (reference sequence). V was cut by 2 bases and J by 8 bases, with 12 bases left in between. The CDR3 is made up of 13 amino acids. The chain's CDR3 is CATSRWGAGGYTF. As DNA, the CDR3 is TGTGCCACCAGCAGATGGGGGGCCGGAGGCTACACCTTC.

This rearrangement joins TRBV28 to TRBJ2-5, with a possible D match to TRBD2 (7 bases). Trimming left V 5 bases short and J 2 bases short, with 21 bases between. This CDR3 has 17 residues. Germline assignment: CDR1 MDHEN and CDR2 SYDVKM. CDR3 coding DNA: TGTGCCAGCAGTCAAGCCGCCCGGCGGGGGCAACAAGAGACCCAGTACTTC. Amino acids: CASSQAARRGQQETQYF.

This clone was recorded a few times. The chain carries TRBV24-1 and TRBJ2-1; 14 bases match TRBD2. V shed 2 bases, J shed 8 bases, and the junction held 1 base outside the gene matches. CDR1 and CDR2 from the germline V gene are KGHDR and SFDVKD. The CDR3 has 15 amino acids. The chain's CDR3 is CATSDWGLAGDEQFF. The CDR3 coding sequence is TGTGCCACCAGTGATTGGGGACTAGCGGGAGATGAGCAGTTCTTC.

The gene calls are TRBV4-2 and TRBJ2-7; 10 bases agree with TRBD2. The junction had 13 bases not matched to a gene; V was cut back by 3 bases and J by 5 bases. The CDR3 extends over 17 amino acids. The germline V gene has CDR1 LGHNA and CDR2 YNFKEQ. The CDR3 reads CASSHQPVLAGENEQYF. Written as DNA, the CDR3 is TGTGCCAGCAGCCATCAACCCGTCCTAGCGGGAGAGAACGAGCAGTACTTC.

The chain couples TRBV5-8 to TRBJ1-6, with D possibly being TRBD1 (6 bases). CDR1 is SGHTS, CDR2 YDEGEE, per germline. V was pared by 3 bases and J by 7 bases, with 11 bases between. This CDR3 contains 14 residues. CDR3 sequence (DNA): TGTGCCAGCAGCTCCGGACAGAACAATTCACCCCTCCACTTT. It codes for CASSSGQNNSPLHF.

The V and J genes are TRBV11-2 and TRBJ2-1, with 13 positions matching TRBD2. Germline V CDR1 and CDR2: SGHAT, FQNNGV. V lost 2 bases and J lost 10; bases outside the gene matches: 5. This CDR3 contains 15 residues. The DNA for the CDR3 is TGTGCCAGCAGCTTAACTAGCGGGAGGGCGGTAGAGCAGTTCTTC. Its protein is CASSLTSGRAVEQFF.

The V call is TRBV7-2, the J call TRBJ2-1; D is perhaps TRBD1 (5 bases). Trimming removed 0 bases from V and 7 bases from J, with 7 bases in between. CDR1 and CDR2 (germline): SGHTA, FQGNSA. The CDR3 sequence is 13 residues long. CDR3 nucleotide sequence: TGTGCCAGCAGCTTAGCGTACAGGAATGAGCAGTTCTTC. Its protein is CASSLAYRNEQFF.